A single sample gave rise to the 14 T cell receptor beta chains below, sequenced in a study of a mutant IDH1 vaccine in newly diagnosed glioma. No antigen has been identified for these receptors. Noted time point: week 47, end of study. Every vaccine dose comprised 300 ug of mutant IDH1 20-mer peptide plus topical imiquimod. Repertoires were generated with immunoSEQ multiplex PCR, while TCRdb's copy carries only in-frame clones and drops some. In the table there are approximately 12,000 clones, over 75% of which are singletons. Sample: PBMCs, taken from a glioma patient whose treatment included an IDH1 peptide vaccine. Every receptor here comes from a man aged 30-40 years with glioma.

The rearrangement links TRBV7-8 to TRBJ1-5, with 7 bases matching TRBD1. J lost 1 base, V lost 5 bases, and 14 bases had no gene match. Germline CDR1 is SGHVS and CDR2 is FQNEAQ. CDR3 length equals 18 residues. Here the CDR3 DNA reads TGTGCCAGCAGCCCCAGCTCGCTTACAGGGGCGAGCAATCAGCCCCAGCATTTT. Translated, it gives CASSPSSLTGASNQPQHF.

This chain uses TRBV7-8 with TRBJ1-2, with D possibly TRBD1 on 5 matching bases. Germline values: CDR1 SGHVS, CDR2 FQNEAQ. The ends were cut back, 1 base at V and 4 bases at J, with 13 bases in the middle. This CDR3 contains 15 residues. The CDR3 sequence: CASSLGGGDLYGYTF. For the CDR3, the DNA is TGTGCCAGCAGCTTAGGGGGGGGAGATCTCTATGGCTACACCTTC. Full variable domain (rest looked up from reference TRBV7-8 and TRBJ1-2): GAGVSQSPRYKVAKRGQDVALRCDPISGHVSLFWYQQALGQGPEFLTYFQNEAQLDKSGLPSDRFFAERPEGSVSTLKIQRTQQEDSAVYLCASSLGGGDLYGYTFGSGTRLTVV.

The chain couples TRBV5-1 to TRBJ2-2; TRBD1 matches at 10 bases. After removal of 6 bases from V and 9 bases from J, the junction contained 8 bases not matched to a gene. The CDR3 sequence is 14 residues long. Per germline, CDR1 SGHRS and CDR2 YFSETQ. The CDR3 is CASNAGTGVRELFF. The CDR3 DNA reads TGCGCCAGCAACGCCGGGACAGGGGTACGGGAGCTGTTTTTT.

This clone was seen once. V gene TRBV30 combines with J gene TRBJ1-2; tentatively, D is TRBD1 (5 bases). Trimming took off 2 bases at V and 8 bases at J, with 12 bases between the two ends. Germline CDR1 and CDR2: GTSNPN and SVGIG (reference sequence). The CDR3 consists of 12 residues. In DNA form, the CDR3 reads TGTGCCTGGAGTCCCCAATCAGGGGGCTACACCTTC. Amino acid sequence: CAWSPQSGGYTF.

Of note for this clone: The same CDR3 can be traced to other DNA sequences in this sample. The V gene is TRBV9, the J gene TRBJ2-1, with 9 positions matching TRBD2. Trimming removed 0 bases from V and 2 bases from J; junction bases left unmatched: 3. Germline CDR1 SGDLS, CDR2 YYNGEE. The CDR3 extends over 16 amino acids. The CDR3 region has the DNA TGTGCCAGCAGCGTAGACCCTAGCGGGACCTACAATGAGCAGTTCTTC. It specifies CASSVDPSGTYNEQFF.

The J gene is TRBJ2-2, the V gene TRBV5-1; D unclear. CDR3 length: 14 residues. CDR1 and CDR2 from the germline V gene are SGHRS and YFSETQ. Between the trimmed V and J ends, which lost 2 bases and 3 bases, there was a span of 8 bases. DNA of the CDR3: TGCGCCAGCAGCTTCAAAAGCGACACCGGGGAGCTGTTTTTT. It specifies CASSFKSDTGELFF.

V and J are TRBV6-6 and TRBJ1-1; no clear D gene. V was trimmed by 7 bases and J by 1 base, leaving 10 bases between them. Germline CDR1 reads MNHNY; CDR2 reads SVGAGI (reference sequence). The CDR3 is 13 residues long. The CDR3 DNA sequence: TGTGCCAGCATTCTACAGACGAACACTGAAGCTTTCTTT. It is translated as CASILQTNTEAFF.

Concerning this clone: The same CDR3 also results from other DNA sequences found in this sample. V usage is TRBV18 and J usage is TRBJ1-2; the D is unclear. Trimming took off 0 bases at V and 0 bases at J, with 8 bases between the two ends. CDR3 length: 15 amino acids. Germline V gives CDR1 KGHSH, CDR2 LQKENI. CDR3 sequence (DNA): TGTGCCAGCTCACCACCGGCAGGAACTAACTATGGCTACACCTTC. Translated: CASSPPAGTNYGYTF.

The chain joins TRBV6-5 to TRBJ2-7; D remains ambiguous. Trimming stripped 6 bases from V and 3 bases from J, with 18 bases between. The germline V gene encodes CDR1 MNHEY and CDR2 SVGAGI. This CDR3 has 15 residues. This CDR3 reads CASSPKGVGIYEQYF. The CDR3 nucleotides are TGTGCCAGCAGCCCCAAAGGAGTGGGCATCTACGAGCAGTACTTC.

The chain couples TRBV7-9 to TRBJ2-3; no clear D gene. The V gene's germline CDR1 is SEHNR and CDR2 FQNEAQ (reference sequence). The CDR3 has 12 residues. V was clipped by 2 bases and J by 4 bases, with 4 bases between them. DNA of the CDR3: TGTGCCAGCAGCTTAACGTCAGATACGCAGTATTTT. Protein: CASSLTSDTQYF.

The gene calls are TRBV12-5 and TRBJ2-5; D possibly matches TRBD1 or TRBD2 (5 bases each). Germline loops: CDR1 LGHNT, CDR2 FRNRAP. V was pared by 6 bases and J by 5 bases, with 16 bases between. This CDR3 comprises 14 residues. This chain's CDR3 is CASGRDGEWETQYF. CDR3 sequence (DNA): TGTGCTAGTGGGAGGGACGGGGAGTGGGAGACCCAGTACTTC.

The V call is TRBV6-5, the J call TRBJ2-7, with a weak D call TRBD2 (6 bases). This CDR3 is 15 amino acids long. Germline V gives CDR1 MNHEY, CDR2 SVGAGI. V lost 2 bases and J lost 0, with 11 bases in between. The CDR3 region is CASSYGGTASYEQYF. Here the CDR3 DNA reads TGTGCCAGCAGTTACGGGGGGACCGCCTCCTACGAGCAGTACTTC.

As for this clone: One end of the junction fails to match germline, which may point to a read error. The rearrangement joins TRBV15 to TRBJ1-2, with a weak D call TRBD1 (5 bases). Germline-derived CDR1 and CDR2 are LNHNV and YYDKDF (reference sequence). The CDR3 has 11 amino acids. CDR3 bases: TGTGCCACCAGGAGAGGGACGGACTACACCTTC. Translating gives CATRRGTDYTF.

The V gene is TRBV19, the J gene TRBJ1-2; D gene uncertain. This CDR3 has 13 amino acids. V gave up 3 bases and J gave up 1 base, with 6 bases separating them. Germline V lookup: CDR1 LNHDA, CDR2 SQIVND (reference sequence). This chain's CDR3 is CASSIRINYGYTF. As DNA, the CDR3 is TGTGCCAGTAGTATCCGTATTAACTATGGCTACACCTTC.